Each of the 5 T cell receptor beta chains below was sequenced from the same sample in a study of cytomegalovirus exposure and HLA in healthy donors. Vbeta (60) and Jbeta (13) primers were used in the PCR. Measured with immunoSEQ multiplex PCR; TCRdb has only the in-frame clones, and not every one. The sample comprises around 140,000 clones, 60% to 80% of which are singletons, and approximately 0.94% rests with the top ten. What was sequenced was PBMCs. The receptors were gathered from a woman between 55 and 75 years old in good health and CMV-seronegative.

V usage is TRBV27 and J usage is TRBJ2-7; 7 bases fit TRBD1. In germline, CDR1 is MNHEY, CDR2 SMNVEV (reference sequence). With 3 bases clipped from V and 6 bases from J, the junction kept 2 bases outside the gene matches. CDR3 length: 12 amino acids. CDR3 amino acids: CASSFTGAEQYF. The CDR3 bases are TGTGCCAGCAGTTTTACAGGGGCCGAGCAGTACTTC.

CDR3 residues: CASGSPGQHYGYTF. In DNA, the CDR3 is TGTGCCAGCGGATCACCGGGACAGCACTATGGCTACACCTTC. This chain connects TRBV7-2 to TRBJ1-2, with 7 bases matching TRBD1. Looked up from germline, CDR1 is SGHTA and CDR2 is FQGNSA. V shed 8 bases, J shed 3 bases, and the junction held 9 bases outside the gene matches. The CDR3 length is 14 residues.

This clone occurred a few times. The chain links TRBV10-3 to TRBJ2-1, with 8 bases that match TRBD2. V shed 3 bases and J 0 bases; nucleotides not matched to a gene: 1. The CDR3 totals 15 residues. From germline, CDR1 is ENHRY and CDR2 SYGVKD. The CDR3 region has the DNA TGTGCCATCAGTGACCTAGCGGGCTCCTACAATGAGCAGTTCTTC. This encodes CAISDLAGSYNEQFF.

This clone was found a few times. V usage is TRBV2 and J usage is TRBJ1-2, with D possibly matching TRBD1 (6 bases). Germline V gene sequence: CDR1 SNHLY, CDR2 FYNNEI. Trimming removed 6 bases at V and 8 bases at J, with 22 bases between. This CDR3 contains 15 residues. CDR3 amino acids: CASSTGLGADGGYTF. The CDR3 coding sequence is TGTGCCAGCAGCACAGGGTTGGGGGCGGATGGAGGCTACACCTTC.

The rearrangement uses TRBV27 and TRBJ1-2; 7 nucleotides match TRBD1. Losses at the gene ends were 4 bases for V and 5 bases for J; bases not matched to a gene: 7. Germline CDR1 MNHEY, CDR2 SMNVEV (reference sequence). The CDR3 has 14 amino acids. The CDR3: CASSSGGQTYGYTF. The CDR3 coding sequence is TGTGCCAGCAGTTCAGGGGGACAGACTTATGGCTACACCTTC.